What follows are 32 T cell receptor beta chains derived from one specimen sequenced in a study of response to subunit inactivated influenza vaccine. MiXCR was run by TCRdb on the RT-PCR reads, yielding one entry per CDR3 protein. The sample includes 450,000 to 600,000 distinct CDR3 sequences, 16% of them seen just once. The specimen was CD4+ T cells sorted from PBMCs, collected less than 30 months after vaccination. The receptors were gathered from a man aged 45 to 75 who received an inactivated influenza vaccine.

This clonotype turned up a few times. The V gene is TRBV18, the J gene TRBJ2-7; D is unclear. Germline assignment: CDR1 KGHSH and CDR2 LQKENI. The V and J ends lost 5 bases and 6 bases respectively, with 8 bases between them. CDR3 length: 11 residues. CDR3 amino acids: CASSSRFEQYF. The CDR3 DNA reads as TGTGCCAGCTCATCTAGATTCGAGCAGTACTTC.

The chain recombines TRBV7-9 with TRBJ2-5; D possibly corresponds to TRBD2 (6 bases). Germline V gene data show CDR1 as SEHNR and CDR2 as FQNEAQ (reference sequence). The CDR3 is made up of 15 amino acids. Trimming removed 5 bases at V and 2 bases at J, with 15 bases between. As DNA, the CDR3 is TGTGCCAGCAGCCAACCCCGGGGGACTCAAGAGACCCAGTACTTC. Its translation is CASSQPRGTQETQYF.

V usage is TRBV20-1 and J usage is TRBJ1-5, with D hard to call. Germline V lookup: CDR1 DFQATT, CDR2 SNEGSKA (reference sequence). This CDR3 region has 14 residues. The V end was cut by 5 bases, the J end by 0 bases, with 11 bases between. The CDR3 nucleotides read TGCAGTGCTGGTAGGGATTATAGCAATCAGCCCCAGCATTTT. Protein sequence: CSAGRDYSNQPQHF.

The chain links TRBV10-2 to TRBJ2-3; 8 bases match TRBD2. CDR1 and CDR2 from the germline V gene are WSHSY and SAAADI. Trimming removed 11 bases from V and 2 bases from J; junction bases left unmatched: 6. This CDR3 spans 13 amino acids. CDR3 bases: TGCGCCGGCGCGGGGGGCTACACAGATACGCAGTATTTT. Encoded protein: CAGAGGYTDTQYF.

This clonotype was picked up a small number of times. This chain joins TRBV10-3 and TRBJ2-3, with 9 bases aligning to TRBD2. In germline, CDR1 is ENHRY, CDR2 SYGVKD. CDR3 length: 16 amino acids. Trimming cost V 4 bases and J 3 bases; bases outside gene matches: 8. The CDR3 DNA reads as TGTGCCATCAGTGCCGTAATGGCGGGGGGGACAGATACGCAGTATTTT. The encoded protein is CAISAVMAGGTDTQYF.

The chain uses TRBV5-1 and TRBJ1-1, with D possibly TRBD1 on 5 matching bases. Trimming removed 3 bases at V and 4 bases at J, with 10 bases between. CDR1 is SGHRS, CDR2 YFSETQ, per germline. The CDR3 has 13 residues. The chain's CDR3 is CASSYGAATEAFF. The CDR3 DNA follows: TGCGCCAGCAGCTATGGGGCAGCCACTGAAGCTTTCTTT.

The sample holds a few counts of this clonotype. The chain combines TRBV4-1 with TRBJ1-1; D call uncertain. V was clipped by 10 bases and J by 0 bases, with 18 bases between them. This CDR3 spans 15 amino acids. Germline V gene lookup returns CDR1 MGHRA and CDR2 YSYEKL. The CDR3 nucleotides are TGCGCCACCCAGGAGGGAATGAGTCTGAACACTGAAGCTTTCTTT. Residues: CATQEGMSLNTEAFF.

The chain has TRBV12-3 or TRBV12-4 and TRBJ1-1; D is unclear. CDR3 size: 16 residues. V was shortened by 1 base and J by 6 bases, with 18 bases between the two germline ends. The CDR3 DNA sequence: TGTGCCAGCAGTTTAGATTTCCTGGGCCAGGTGGCTGAAGCTTTCTTT. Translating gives CASSLDFLGQVAEAFF.

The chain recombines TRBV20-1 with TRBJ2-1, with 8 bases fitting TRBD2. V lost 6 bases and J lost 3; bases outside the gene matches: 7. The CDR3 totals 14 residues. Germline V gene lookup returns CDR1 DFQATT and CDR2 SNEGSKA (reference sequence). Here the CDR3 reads CSASGLVFYNEQFF. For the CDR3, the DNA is TGCAGTGCGTCGGGACTAGTCTTCTACAATGAGCAGTTCTTC.

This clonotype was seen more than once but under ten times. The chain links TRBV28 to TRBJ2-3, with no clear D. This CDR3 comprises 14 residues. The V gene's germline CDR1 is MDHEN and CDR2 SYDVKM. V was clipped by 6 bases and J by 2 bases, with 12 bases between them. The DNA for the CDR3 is TGTGCCAGCAGGGCCATACGATACACAGATACGCAGTATTTT. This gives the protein CASRAIRYTDTQYF.

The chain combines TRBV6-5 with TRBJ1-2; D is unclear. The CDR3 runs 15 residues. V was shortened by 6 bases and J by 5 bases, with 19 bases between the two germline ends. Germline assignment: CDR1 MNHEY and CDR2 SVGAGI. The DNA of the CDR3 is TGTGCCAGCAGCCTCCTTGGATCGGTAGAGTATGGCTACACCTTC. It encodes CASSLLGSVEYGYTF.

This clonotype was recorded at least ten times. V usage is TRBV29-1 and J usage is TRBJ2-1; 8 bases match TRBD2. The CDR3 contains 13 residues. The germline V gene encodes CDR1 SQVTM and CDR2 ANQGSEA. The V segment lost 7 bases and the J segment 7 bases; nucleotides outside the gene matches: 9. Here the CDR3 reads CSGLTSGSNEQFF. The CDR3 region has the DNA TGCAGCGGTCTTACCAGCGGGAGTAATGAGCAGTTCTTC.

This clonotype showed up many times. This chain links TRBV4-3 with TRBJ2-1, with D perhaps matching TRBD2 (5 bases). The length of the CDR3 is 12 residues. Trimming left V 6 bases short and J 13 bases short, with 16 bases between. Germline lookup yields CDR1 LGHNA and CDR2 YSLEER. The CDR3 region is CASRRGRRGQFF. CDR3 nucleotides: TGCGCCAGCAGACGAGGACGTCGGGGACAGTTCTTC.

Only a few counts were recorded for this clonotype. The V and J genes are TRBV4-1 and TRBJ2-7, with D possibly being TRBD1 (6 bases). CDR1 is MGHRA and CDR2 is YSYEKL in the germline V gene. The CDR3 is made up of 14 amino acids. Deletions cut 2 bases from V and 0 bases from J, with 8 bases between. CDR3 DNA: TGCGCCAGCAGCCAAAGGACAGTCTCCTACGAGCAGTACTTC. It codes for CASSQRTVSYEQYF.

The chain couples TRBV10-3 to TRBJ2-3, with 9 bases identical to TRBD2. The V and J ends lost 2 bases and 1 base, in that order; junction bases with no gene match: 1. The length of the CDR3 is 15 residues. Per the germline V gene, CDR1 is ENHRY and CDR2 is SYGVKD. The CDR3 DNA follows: TGTGCCATCAGTGAGGTAGCGGGAGGCACAGATACGCAGTATTTT. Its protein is CAISEVAGGTDTQYF.

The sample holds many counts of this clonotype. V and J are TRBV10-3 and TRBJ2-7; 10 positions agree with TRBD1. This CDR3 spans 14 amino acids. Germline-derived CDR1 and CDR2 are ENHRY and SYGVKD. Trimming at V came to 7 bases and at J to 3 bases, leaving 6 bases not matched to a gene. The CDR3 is CAITPGTGDYEQYF. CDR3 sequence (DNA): TGTGCCATCACCCCCGGGACAGGGGACTACGAGCAGTACTTC.

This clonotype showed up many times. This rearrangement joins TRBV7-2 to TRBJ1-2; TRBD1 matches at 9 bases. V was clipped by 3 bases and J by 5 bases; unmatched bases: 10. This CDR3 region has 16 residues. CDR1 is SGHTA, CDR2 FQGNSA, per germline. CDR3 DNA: TGTGCCAGCAGCTTGGTGACAGGGGGTTACAATTATGGCTACACCTTC. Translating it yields CASSLVTGGYNYGYTF.

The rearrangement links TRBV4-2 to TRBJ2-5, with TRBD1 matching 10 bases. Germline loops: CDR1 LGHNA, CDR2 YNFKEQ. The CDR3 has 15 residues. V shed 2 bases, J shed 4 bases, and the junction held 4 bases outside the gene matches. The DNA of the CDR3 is TGTGCCAGCAGCCAACGCCGGACAGGGGGAGAGACCCAGTACTTC. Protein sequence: CASSQRRTGGETQYF.

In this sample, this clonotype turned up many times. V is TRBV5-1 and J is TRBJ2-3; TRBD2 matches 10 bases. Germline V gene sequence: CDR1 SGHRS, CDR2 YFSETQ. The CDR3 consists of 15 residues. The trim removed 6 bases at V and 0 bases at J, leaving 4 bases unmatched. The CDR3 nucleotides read TGCGCCAGCACCAAGCGGGAGGGAAGCACAGATACGCAGTATTTT. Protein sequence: CASTKREGSTDTQYF.

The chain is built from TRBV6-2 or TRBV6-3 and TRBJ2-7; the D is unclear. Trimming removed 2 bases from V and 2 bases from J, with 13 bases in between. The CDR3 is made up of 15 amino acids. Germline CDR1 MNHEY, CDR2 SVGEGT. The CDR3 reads CASSYAGSIAYEQYF. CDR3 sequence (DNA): TGTGCCAGCAGTTACGCTGGCTCCATAGCCTACGAGCAGTACTTC.

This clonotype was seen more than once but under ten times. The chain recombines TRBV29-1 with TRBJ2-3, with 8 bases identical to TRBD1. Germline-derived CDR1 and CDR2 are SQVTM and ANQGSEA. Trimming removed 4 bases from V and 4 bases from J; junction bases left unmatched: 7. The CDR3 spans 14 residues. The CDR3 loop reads CSVAHRGVADTQYF. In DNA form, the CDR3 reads TGCAGCGTTGCGCACAGGGGGGTGGCAGATACGCAGTATTTT.

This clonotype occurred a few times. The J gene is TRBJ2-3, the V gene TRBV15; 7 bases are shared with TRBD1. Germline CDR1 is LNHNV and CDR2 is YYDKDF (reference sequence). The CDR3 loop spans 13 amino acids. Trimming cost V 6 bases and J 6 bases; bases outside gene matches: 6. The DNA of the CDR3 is TGTGCCACCAGTACAGGGGTGTTTGATACGCAGTATTTT. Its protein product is CATSTGVFDTQYF.

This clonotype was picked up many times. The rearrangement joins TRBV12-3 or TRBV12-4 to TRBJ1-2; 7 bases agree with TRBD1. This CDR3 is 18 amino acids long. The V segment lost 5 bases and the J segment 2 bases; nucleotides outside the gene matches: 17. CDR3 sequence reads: CASSLYSLRDSANYGYTF. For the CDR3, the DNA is TGTGCCAGCAGTCTTTACTCCCTTAGGGACAGCGCCAACTATGGCTACACCTTC.

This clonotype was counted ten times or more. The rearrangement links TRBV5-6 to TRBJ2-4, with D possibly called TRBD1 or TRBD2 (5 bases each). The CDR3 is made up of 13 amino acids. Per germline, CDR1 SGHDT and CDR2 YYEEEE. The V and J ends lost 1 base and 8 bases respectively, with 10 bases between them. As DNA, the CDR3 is TGTGCCAGCAGCTTGCGGGGCCTGGACATTCAGTACTTC. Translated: CASSLRGLDIQYF.

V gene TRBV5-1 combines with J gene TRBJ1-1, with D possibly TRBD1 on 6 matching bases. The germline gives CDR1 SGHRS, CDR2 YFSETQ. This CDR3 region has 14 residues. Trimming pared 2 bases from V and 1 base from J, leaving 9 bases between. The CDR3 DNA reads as TGCGCCAGCAGCTTCACCAGGGGGAACACTGAAGCTTTCTTT. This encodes CASSFTRGNTEAFF. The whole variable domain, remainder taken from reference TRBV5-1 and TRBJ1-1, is KAGVTQTPRYLIKTRGQQVTLSCSPISGHRSVSWYQQTPGQGLQFLFEYFSETQRNKGNFPGRFSGRQFSNSRSEMNVSTLELGDSALYLCASSFTRGNTEAFFGQGTRLTVV.

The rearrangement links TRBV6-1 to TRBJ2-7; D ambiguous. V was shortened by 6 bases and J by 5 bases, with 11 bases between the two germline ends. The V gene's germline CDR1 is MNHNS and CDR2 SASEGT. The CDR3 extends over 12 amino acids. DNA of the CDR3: TGTGCCAGCAGCCTCTTTTCCAACGAGCAGTACTTC. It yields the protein CASSLFSNEQYF.

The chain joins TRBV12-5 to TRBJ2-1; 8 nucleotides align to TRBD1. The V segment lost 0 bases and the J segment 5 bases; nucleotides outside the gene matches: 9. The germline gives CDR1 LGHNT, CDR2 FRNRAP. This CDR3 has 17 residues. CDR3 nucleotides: TGTGCTAGTGGTTTGGTACTAGGGCAGGGGGCTAACAATGAGCAGTTCTTC. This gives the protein CASGLVLGQGANNEQFF.

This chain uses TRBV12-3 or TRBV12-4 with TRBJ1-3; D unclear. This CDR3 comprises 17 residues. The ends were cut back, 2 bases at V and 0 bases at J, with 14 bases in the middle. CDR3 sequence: CASSLRSFSGSGNTIYF. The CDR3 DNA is TGTGCCAGCAGTTTAAGGAGCTTCTCGGGCTCTGGAAACACCATATATTTT.

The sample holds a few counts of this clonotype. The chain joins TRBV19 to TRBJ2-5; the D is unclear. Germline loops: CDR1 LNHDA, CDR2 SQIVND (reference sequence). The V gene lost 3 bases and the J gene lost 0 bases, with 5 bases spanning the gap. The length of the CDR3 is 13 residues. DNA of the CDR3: TGTGCCAGTAGTATGATATACCAAGAGACCCAGTACTTC. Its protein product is CASSMIYQETQYF.

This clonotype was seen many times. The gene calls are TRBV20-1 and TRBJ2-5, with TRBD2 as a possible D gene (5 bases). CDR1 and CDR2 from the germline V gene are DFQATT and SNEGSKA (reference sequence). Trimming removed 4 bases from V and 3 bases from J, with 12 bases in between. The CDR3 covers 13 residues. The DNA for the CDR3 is TGCAGTGCTATTTTGCCGGGGAAAGAGACCCAGTACTTC. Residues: CSAILPGKETQYF.

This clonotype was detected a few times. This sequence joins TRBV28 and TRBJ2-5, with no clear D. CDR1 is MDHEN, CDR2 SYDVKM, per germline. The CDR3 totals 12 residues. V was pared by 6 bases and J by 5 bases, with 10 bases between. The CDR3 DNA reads TGTGCCAGCAGCCCGAGGACGGAGACCCAGTACTTC. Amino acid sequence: CASSPRTETQYF.

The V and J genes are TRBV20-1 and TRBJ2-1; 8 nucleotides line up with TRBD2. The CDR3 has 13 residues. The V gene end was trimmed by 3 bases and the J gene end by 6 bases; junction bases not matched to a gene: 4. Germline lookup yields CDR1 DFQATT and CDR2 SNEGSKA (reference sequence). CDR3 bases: TGCAGTGCTAGTCCCGGGGGGGCCAATGAGCAGTTCTTC. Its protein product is CSASPGGANEQFF.